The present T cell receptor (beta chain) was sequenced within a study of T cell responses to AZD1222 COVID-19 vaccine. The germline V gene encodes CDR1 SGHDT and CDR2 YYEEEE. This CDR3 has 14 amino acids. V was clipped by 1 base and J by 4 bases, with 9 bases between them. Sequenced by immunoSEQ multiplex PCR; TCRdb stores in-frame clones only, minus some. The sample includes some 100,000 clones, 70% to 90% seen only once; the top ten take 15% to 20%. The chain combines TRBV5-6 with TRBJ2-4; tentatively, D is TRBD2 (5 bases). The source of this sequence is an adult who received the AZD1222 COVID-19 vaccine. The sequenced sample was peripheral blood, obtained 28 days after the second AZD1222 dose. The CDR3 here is CASSLLGDKNIQYF. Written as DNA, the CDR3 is TGTGCCAGCAGCTTGCTCGGGGATAAAAACATTCAGTACTTC.